What follows describes a single T cell receptor (beta chain). The antigen it recognizes is unknown. No clone much larger than this one lies a single base away; base qualities are absent. The data are from a study of cytomegalovirus exposure and HLA in healthy donors listed by TCRdb under 2017. Regarding the research as a whole: An earlier analysis of 587 of the donors reported around 280 Gb of sequence data and roughly 120 million unique TCR beta sequences obtained from some 200 million T cells. Every discovery cohort repertoire had been produced on one sequencing platform. Five DR-DQ haplotypes were treated as single units for association and clustering because of strong linkage in the cohort. To predict cytomegalovirus infection status, the study brought together high-throughput TCR immunosequencing, statistical association of individual TCRs with disease status, and machine learning. The number of donors typed differed by locus, with roughly 620-630 for A, B, C, DRB1 and DQB1, 522 for DQA1, over 600 for DPA1, and roughly 450 for DPB1. To decide whether each TCR beta V gene segment behaved as functional or pseudogenic, an earlier analysis of some 580 of the donors relied on high-throughput TCR beta sequencing. A later analysis re-examined previously published TCR beta repertoires from more than 550 donors and added high-resolution HLA genotyping to investigate patterns of TCR occurrence. The study used immunosequencing to profile the T cell repertoires of 666 subjects and linked those repertoires to cytomegalovirus serostatus. Class I and class II HLA loci were covered by the typing at four-digit resolution. Rather than drawing on any new phenotypic data, the later analysis identified candidate immune exposures from TCR beta sequences and the way those sequences occurred across donors. The study aimed to test whether signatures of past pathogen exposure could be identified by cataloging public T cell receptors. The genetic ancestry cluster associated with self-reported Caucasian donors included roughly four fifths of the roughly 380 genotyped donors. An early release covering roughly 600 HLA-typed donors comprised roughly 300 gigabases of sequencing data and tens of millions of unique TCR sequences. Donor age, sex, ethnicity and CMV serostatus were compiled alongside the repertoire data. A later genetic analysis took genome-wide SNP genotypes for about three fifths of the roughly 670 donors and used that subset as a discovery cohort. Among 398 genotyped donors of the cohort, an average of 235,054 unique TCR beta nucleotide sequences were sequenced per donor, around 20% of them non-productive. A separate validation cohort of 100 to 150 different subjects was used in addition to the approximately 640-subject first cohort.

Library creation used the immunoSEQ multiplex PCR assay. A mixture of 60 forward primers for TCR Vbeta segments and 13 reverse primers for TCR Jbeta segments was used in the multiplex PCR. The CDR3 region of rearranged TCR beta genes was amplified from genomic DNA by a multiplex PCR assay. Amplified TCR beta libraries were sequenced as 87-base-pair reads on the Illumina HiSeq System. Per the source publication's procedure: A later analysis counted 65 million to 90 million unique TCR beta chains across the 650 to 700 repertoires, and roughly 11 million of these chains were shared by at least two donors. Raw reads were error-corrected and collapsed into unique sequences with a nearest-neighbor algorithm that merged closely related sequences to remove PCR and sequencing errors. To assign V, D and J gene segments, CDR3 sequences were aligned to IMGT reference sequences. For a sequence to be retained, a match of at least six nucleotides to both a V gene segment and a J gene segment was required. A rearrangement was called productive if the CDR3 had no stop codons and remained in frame with V and J, and every other rearrangement was called non-productive. Following IMGT convention, CDR3 was defined as the stretch from the second conserved V-encoded cysteine up to the conserved J-encoded phenylalanine. The earlier analysis of 500 to 650 of the donors excluded any sequence lacking an unambiguous match to a single V gene segment. In an earlier analysis of a few hundred of the donors, V segments were called functional above 56.7% productive rearrangements and were called segregating when the between-donor standard deviation exceeded 5%. A statistical classification framework was developed to diagnose cytomegalovirus status using the catalog of TCR beta chain sequences. In a later analysis, TCR nucleotide sequences were compared against IMGT/GENE-DB human TR gene sequences so that V and J genes could be assigned. The TCRdist pipeline was used in a later analysis to assign CDR3 sequences and most-parsimonious VDJ recombination scenarios. In a later analysis, each TCR beta chain was defined by its CDR3 amino acid sequence together with its V-gene family, and reads lacking a unique V-gene family were excluded. As a way to deal with suspected cross-contamination and a sequencing artifact, a later analysis dropped 450 to 700 nucleotide sequences that were highly shared and had low generation probability. In a later analysis, a clonal expansion index was calculated for each public chain from normalized within-repertoire ranks of inferred template counts. In a later analysis, generation probabilities were computed with a VDJ recombination model fitted to out-of-frame rearrangements, and the resulting probabilities were checked against IGoR. A later analysis scored TCR-TCR, TCR-HLA and TCR-CMV co-occurrence with hypergeometric tests, applying a repertoire-size bias correction to TCR pairs. To estimate false discovery rates, a later analysis permuted the HLA or CMV assignments 20 times. A later analysis grouped co-occurring TCRs with DBSCAN, adding TCRdist sequence similarity when clustering within HLA-allele-positive subsets. Co-occurrence clustering excluded repertoires with fewer than 30,000 or more than 120,000 public chains, plus five with anomalous nucleotide sharing. In its TCRdb copy, this immuneACCESS table keeps in-frame sequences only and misses some clones. Where compared with another copy, unresolved V genes explain less than half of these, and the others have no known cause. D and trimming come from the DNA, and the V and J calls and clone size come from that table. A total of 150,000 to 200,000 clones appear in this sample, roughly 74% of them only once. The ten top clones hold 4.5% to 7.5% of the sample.

In total, 666 healthy bone marrow donors made up the cohort. At the time of sampling, every cohort member was nominally healthy, though immune exposures that went unrecorded were likely present. The donor was CMV seropositive and was included in the group of around 300 seropositive cohort members. A peripheral blood sample was provided by each donor, and peripheral blood mononuclear cells were used for TCR beta sequencing. The Qiagen DNeasy Blood Extraction Kit was used to extract genomic DNA from the blood cell samples. The CDR3 measures 17 amino acids from cysteine to phenylalanine. CDR3 DNA is the only sequence kept; it has 51 bases, read in frame from the first base. The V end gives up 5 bases and the J end 1 base, leaving 8 bases in the junction not matched to a gene. CDR1 LNHNV and CDR2 YYDKDF are derived from the germline V gene (reference sequence). The investigation overall reported the following: A cluster of highly shared sequence variants was judged likely to represent a technical artifact of the sequencing pipeline. Because some donors lacked HLA typing at each locus, the association tests relied only on the typed subset. Most TCR sequences were observed very rarely across donors, whereas some public TCRs were present in many individuals. The study gave a list of about 160 TCR beta chains associated with cytomegalovirus. The 87-base-pair reads could not distinguish some IMGT-functional V segments, including TRBV6-2 and TRBV6-3, so those segments were excluded. The classifier was reported to diagnose cytomegalovirus status with high specificity and sensitivity in both the original and validation cohorts. According to the authors, the approach could potentially be generalized to other disease states and immunological phenotypes. A later analysis reported that several top co-occurrence clusters appeared linked to parvovirus B19, influenza, CMV and Epstein-Barr virus. A later analysis found that TCR association rates varied across HLA loci, with DRB1 alleles showing the most associated TCRs and HLA-C alleles the fewest. Immune exposure information for the cohort was limited to CMV serostatus. Linkage disequilibrium might explain the correlated functional status among segregating V segments, but an unknown experimental factor could not be excluded. The presence/absence analyses assumed that sequencing depth was roughly uniform across donors, and that assumption may not be true. In an earlier analysis of a few hundred of the donors, most TCR beta V segments were observed in productive rearrangements about 87% or about 30% of the time, broadly matching IMGT annotations. In a later analysis, most CMV-associated TCR beta chains were found to appear HLA-restricted, with HLA associations seemingly driven largely by CMV exposure. Assigning TCR associations to individual alleles was difficult when HLA alleles, especially DR and DQ, strongly co-occurred. Only TCR beta chains were sequenced in this cohort, and the absence of alpha or paired-chain data limited detectable features. At a false discovery rate of 0.05, a later analysis linked fewer than 20,000 TCR beta sequences to specific HLA alleles. A further reported finding was that TCR beta sequences accurately predicted the HLA-A and HLA-B alleles for most subjects in the first cohort. A later genetic analysis reported fewer N-insertions in productive TCRs among donors in an Asian-associated ancestry cluster than the roughly 700-donor mean. A later analysis found that HLA-associated TCR beta chains were more clonally expanded and had lower generation probabilities than equally common non-associated chains. The earlier analysis of around 600 of the donors excluded about 16 rarely observed V segments, including chromosome 9 orphons, because counts were too low. In vitro tests confirmed that three of the cytomegalovirus-associated TCR beta chains recognize cytomegalovirus antigens. V-gene and J-gene trimming of TCR beta chains was associated with a missense DCLRE1C variant in a later genetic analysis, and the association was replicated in an independent cohort.

The receptor comes from a woman in her twenties or thirties in good health and CMV-seropositive. The V and J genes are TRBV15 and TRBJ2-3, with 11 middle bases fitting TRBD2. Material for sequencing was PBMCs. The CDR3 protein sequence reads: CATSRLAGGSGTDTQYF. The sequence in DNA is TGTGCCACCAGCCGGCTAGCGGGAGGATCCGGCACAGATACGCAGTATTTT.